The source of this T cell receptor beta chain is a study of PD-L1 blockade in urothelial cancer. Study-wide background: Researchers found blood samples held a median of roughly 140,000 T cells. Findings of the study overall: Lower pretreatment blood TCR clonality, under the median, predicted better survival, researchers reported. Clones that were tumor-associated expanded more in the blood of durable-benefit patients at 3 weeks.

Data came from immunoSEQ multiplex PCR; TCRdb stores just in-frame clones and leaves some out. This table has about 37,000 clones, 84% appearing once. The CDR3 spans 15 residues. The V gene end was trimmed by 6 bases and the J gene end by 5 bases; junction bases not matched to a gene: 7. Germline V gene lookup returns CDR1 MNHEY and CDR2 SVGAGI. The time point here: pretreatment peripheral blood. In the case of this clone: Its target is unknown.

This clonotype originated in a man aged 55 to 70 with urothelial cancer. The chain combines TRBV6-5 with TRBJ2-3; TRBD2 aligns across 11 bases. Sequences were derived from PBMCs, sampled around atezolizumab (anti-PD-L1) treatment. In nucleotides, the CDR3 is TGTGCCAGCAGGGAGATAGCGGGGGGGGGAGATACGCAGTATTTT. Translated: CASREIAGGGDTQYF.